This T cell receptor (beta chain) was documented in a study of shared clonotypes between healthy human individuals. Study-level findings and limits: On the whole, naive subsets had larger estimated richness than memory subsets had.

As concerns this clone: Its antigen is as yet unknown.

Deep-level settings were used for running the assay. Some 30,000 T cell genomes, or roughly 180 ng DNA, went into the sorted-subset replicate PCRs. Produced via immunoSEQ multiplex PCR; TCRdb's table is partial and in-frame only. The table lists some 900,000 clones, 76% of them singletons. The clonotype was recovered from a man aged 18 to 35 in good health. Sequencing was carried out using memory CD4+ T cells sorted from blood. Subset denoted: CD45RA-negative fraction.

CDR3 in amino acids: CASSASQETQYF. CDR3 DNA sequence: TGTGCCAGCTCGGCGTCACAAGAGACCCAGTACTTC. V is TRBV7-2 and J is TRBJ2-5; D is unresolved. CDR1 SGHTA and CDR2 FQGNSA come from the germline V gene. The CDR3 is 12 amino acids. The V end was cut by 8 bases, the J end by 2 bases, with 9 bases between.